In this sample, the clone carrying this T cell receptor beta chain turned up once. This CDR3 has 15 amino acids. Germline assignment: CDR1 LNHNV and CDR2 YYDKDF (reference sequence). Trimming removed 6 bases at V and 1 base at J, with 12 bases between. The sample comes from a study of control samples from healthy donors and cancer patients. Measured with immunoSEQ multiplex PCR; TCRdb has only the in-frame clones, and not every one. The sample has roughly 68,000 clones, around 80% seen once. This clonotype was sampled from a man aged 60-69 years in good health. Sequenced material: blood. The chain joins TRBV15 to TRBJ2-2; possible D gene TRBD2, 6 bases. In DNA form, the CDR3 reads TGTGCCACCAGGAAAGAGGGACTGAACACCGGGGAGCTGTTTTTT. Translating it yields CATRKEGLNTGELFF.